The rows below give T cell receptor beta chains drawn from one sample of a study of cytomegalovirus exposure and HLA in healthy donors. Profiling relied on immunoSEQ multiplex PCR, and the TCRdb table lists in-frame clones only, not all of them. This table has about 58,000 clones, roughly 90% appearing once. The source material was PBMCs. Receptor source: a man between 18 and 35 years old in good health and CMV-seronegative. Each CDR3 is given with its conserved first and last residue. The D gene is left open where the match is weak. Expanded clones are given a class, and other clones once, few, many or no size at all.

J: TRBJ2-5
V: TRBV9
size: NA
D: NA
CDR3: CASSVAGNSLGETQYF
DNA: TGTGCCAGCAGCGTAGCAGGGAATTCACTCGGAGAGACCCAGTACTTC

J: TRBJ2-7
V: TRBV6-4
size: NA
D: NA
CDR3: CASSDPNRESEQYF
DNA: TGTGCCAGCAGTGACCCCAATAGGGAGAGCGAGCAGTACTTC

J: TRBJ1-1
V: TRBV19
size: NA
D: TRBD1
CDR3: CASSRTGVNTEAFF
DNA: TGTGCCAGTAGTCGGACAGGGGTGAACACTGAAGCTTTCTTT

J: TRBJ2-6
V: TRBV10-3
size: NA
D: NA
CDR3: CAISESAGSGANVLTF
DNA: TGTGCCATCAGTGAGTCAGCGGGCTCTGGGGCCAACGTCCTGACTTTC

J: TRBJ2-7
V: TRBV4-1
size: NA
D: TRBD1
CDR3: CASSHGTGGAYEQYF
DNA: TGCGCCAGCAGCCACGGAACAGGGGGCGCGTACGAGCAGTACTTC

J: TRBJ2-2
V: TRBV27
size: NA
D: TRBD1
CDR3: CASSLEGTGSTGELFF
DNA: TGTGCCAGCAGTTTAGAAGGGACAGGGAGCACCGGGGAGCTGTTTTTT

J: TRBJ2-7
V: TRBV27
size: NA
D: TRBD1
CDR3: CASSSMYRDRGGYEQYF
DNA: TGTGCCAGCAGTTCCATGTACCGGGACAGGGGTGGGTACGAGCAGTACTTC

J: TRBJ2-1
V: TRBV4-1
size: NA
D: NA
CDR3: CASSPRTVDEQFF
DNA: TGCGCCAGCAGCCCCCGGACAGTAGATGAGCAGTTCTTC

J: TRBJ2-1
V: TRBV9
size: once
D: TRBD2
CDR3: CASSVEPLASGSFDEQFF
DNA: TGTGCCAGCAGCGTAGAGCCCTTAGCTAGCGGGAGTTTCGATGAGCAGTTCTTC

J: TRBJ2-1
V: TRBV28
size: NA
D: NA
CDR3: CASSLISGNEQFF
DNA: TGTGCCAGCAGTTTAATTTCGGGGAATGAGCAGTTCTTC

J: TRBJ2-1
V: TRBV7-3
size: NA
D: TRBD1
CDR3: CASSPTGLHEQFF
DNA: TGTGCCAGCAGCCCGACAGGGCTACATGAGCAGTTCTTC

J: TRBJ2-1
V: TRBV7-2
size: NA
D: NA
CDR3: CASSLSGSLYNEQFF
DNA: TGTGCCAGCAGCTTGTCCGGGAGCCTCTACAATGAGCAGTTCTTC

J: TRBJ2-1
V: TRBV29-1
size: NA
D: NA
CDR3: CSVEDVAAYNEQFF
DNA: TGCAGCGTTGAAGATGTAGCGGCCTACAATGAGCAGTTCTTC

J: TRBJ2-1
V: TRBV9
size: NA
D: NA
CDR3: CASSVAKAGRYNEQFF
DNA: TGTGCCAGCAGCGTAGCTAAAGCGGGCCGCTACAATGAGCAGTTCTTC

J: TRBJ2-1
V: TRBV30
size: NA
D: TRBD2
CDR3: CAWGRTSSHNEQFF
DNA: TGTGCCTGGGGAAGGACTAGCTCCCACAATGAGCAGTTCTTC

J: TRBJ2-3
V: TRBV9
size: NA
D: NA
CDR3: CASSEPSTNTQYF
DNA: TGTGCCAGCAGCGAACCTAGTACAAATACGCAGTATTTT

J: TRBJ2-5
V: TRBV6-1
size: once
D: TRBD2
CDR3: CASSGGAGETQYF
DNA: TGTGCCAGCAGCGGGGGGGCCGGGGAGACCCAGTACTTC

J: TRBJ1-4
V: TRBV28
size: NA
D: NA
CDR3: CASSLSRGLAKLFF
DNA: TGTGCCAGCAGTTTAAGTCGGGGTTTGGCAAAACTGTTTTTT

J: TRBJ2-3
V: TRBV2
size: NA
D: TRBD1
CDR3: CASSEVRTGGADTQYF
DNA: TGTGCCAGCAGTGAAGTCCGGACAGGGGGCGCAGATACGCAGTATTTT

J: TRBJ2-5
V: TRBV5-1
size: NA
D: TRBD2
CDR3: CASSRYEGLAGETQYF
DNA: TGCGCCAGCAGCCGCTATGAGGGACTAGCGGGAGAGACCCAGTACTTC

J: TRBJ2-5
V: TRBV5-1
size: NA
D: NA
CDR3: CASSLTGTQETQYF
DNA: TGCGCCAGCAGCTTAACCGGGACACAAGAGACCCAGTACTTC

J: TRBJ1-4
V: TRBV28
size: NA
D: NA
CDR3: CASSLSGVTTNEKLFF
DNA: TGTGCCAGCAGTTTATCCGGGGTTACAACTAATGAAAAACTGTTTTTT

J: TRBJ1-5
V: TRBV2
size: NA
D: NA
CDR3: CASGKGREGNQPQHF
DNA: TGTGCCAGCGGGAAGGGCAGGGAAGGCAATCAGCCCCAGCATTTT

J: TRBJ2-4
V: TRBV7-8
size: few
D: TRBD2
CDR3: CASSLIGRADIQYF
DNA: TGTGCCAGCAGCTTAATCGGGAGGGCAGACATTCAGTACTTC